The 24 T cell receptor beta chains below come from one sample, sequenced in a study of HIV-infected children after antiretroviral therapy interruption. Described treatment: PENTA 11 planned treatment interruption arm or continuous ART arm. RNA-based 3' RACE libraries used unique molecular identifiers. TCRdb reprocessed the 3' RACE reads via MiXCR and lists one record per CDR3 protein. The sample has thousands of distinct CDR3 sequences, approximately 16% seen once. The sample in question was CD45RO+ CD8+ T cells from PBMCs, pooled from several time points, obtained from a donor given antiretroviral therapy, either interrupted or continuous. Subset noted: memory CD8+ CD45RO+ CD45RA- T cells. Receptor source: a pool of human donors with HIV.

This clonotype is labeled as medium-sized (0.01 to 0.1%). The chain employs TRBV12-3 or TRBV12-4 and TRBJ2-1; 10 bases fit TRBD2. The CDR3 runs 21 residues. The V segment lost 2 bases and the J segment 1 base; nucleotides outside the gene matches: 17. The CDR3 region is CASSLRSGLAGVGRSYNEQFF. In DNA, the CDR3 is TGTGCCAGCAGTTTAAGGTCTGGGCTAGCGGGAGTTGGGCGGTCCTACAATGAGCAGTTCTTC.

Relative to its sample, this clonotype is medium-sized. This chain connects TRBV5-1 to TRBJ2-7; possibly TRBD1 or TRBD2 for D (6 bases each). The V gene's germline CDR1 is SGHRS and CDR2 YFSETQ. Trimming took off 0 bases at V and 4 bases at J, with 14 bases between the two ends. The CDR3 length is 15 residues. CDR3 nucleotides: TGCGCCAGCAGCTTGGAGTCAGGAGGGGGATACGAGCAGTACTTC. This translates into CASSLESGGGYEQYF.

The rearrangement joins TRBV27 to TRBJ1-1; D unresolved. Trimming left V 6 bases short and J 1 base short, with 12 bases between. This CDR3 has 14 residues. The germline CDR1 and CDR2 sequences are MNHEY and SMNVEV (reference sequence). The CDR3 here is CASRLIFENTEAFF. The CDR3 coding sequence is TGTGCCAGCAGACTCATATTCGAGAACACTGAAGCTTTCTTT.

The J gene is TRBJ1-6, the V gene TRBV10-1; D possibly corresponds to TRBD1 (6 bases). V lost 5 bases and J lost 3, with 8 bases in between. The CDR3 runs 14 residues. Germline-derived CDR1 and CDR2 are WNHNN and SYGVQD (reference sequence). CDR3 nucleotides: TGCGCCAGCAGTCGGACAGACTATAATTCACCCCTCCACTTT. It translates to CASSRTDYNSPLHF.

The rearrangement links TRBV5-5 to TRBJ1-4, with D unclear. V was cut by 0 bases and J by 7 bases, with 4 bases left in between. CDR3 length: 12 amino acids. Germline loops: CDR1 SGHKS, CDR2 YYEKEE (reference sequence). DNA of the CDR3: TGTGCCAGCAGCTTGGGCGGTGAAAAACTGTTTTTT. Amino acid sequence: CASSLGGEKLFF.

This clonotype was picked up many times. The V gene is TRBV3-1, the J gene TRBJ2-7, with D possibly being TRBD1 (7 bases). CDR3 length: 14 amino acids. The V end lost 4 bases, the J end lost 6 bases, and 16 bases lay between the germline ends. CDR1 and CDR2 (germline): LGHDT, YNNKEL (reference sequence). The CDR3 DNA reads as TGTGCCAGCAGCCGAGGAGGGGGCACGGGCGAGCAGTACTTC. Its protein product is CASSRGGGTGEQYF.

This clonotype was counted many times. The chain has TRBV11-3 and TRBJ2-1; D not resolved. Germline-derived CDR1 and CDR2 are SGHNT and YENEEA. The CDR3 is 13 residues long. Deletions cut 1 base from V and 5 bases from J, with 6 bases between. CDR3: CASSLVLDNEQFF. The CDR3 DNA reads as TGTGCCAGCAGCTTAGTTCTGGACAATGAGCAGTTCTTC. The variable domain in full, completed from reference TRBV11-3 and TRBJ2-1, reads EAGVVQSPRYKIIEKKQPVAFWCNPISGHNTLYWYLQNLGQGPELLIRYENEEAVDDSQLPKDRFSAERLKGVDSTLKIQPAELGDSAVYLCASSLVLDNEQFFGPGTRLTVL.

The chain is built from TRBV7-2 and TRBJ2-7; 10 bases are shared with TRBD2. The germline gives CDR1 SGHTA, CDR2 FQGNSA. There are 19 residues in the CDR3. V was pared by 0 bases and J by 4 bases, with 15 bases of the junction left unmatched. CDR3 amino acids: CASSLAWGDLAGVLYEQYF. For the CDR3, the DNA is TGTGCCAGCAGCTTAGCGTGGGGGGATCTAGCGGGAGTTCTGTACGAGCAGTACTTC. Combining the CDR3 with reference TRBV7-2 and TRBJ2-7 gives the whole variable domain GAGVSQSPSNKVTEKGKDVELRCDPISGHTALYWYRQSLGQGLEFLIYFQGNSAPDKSGLPSDRFSAERTGGSVSTLTIQRTQQEDSAVYLCASSLAWGDLAGVLYEQYFGPGTRLTVT.

This clonotype was counted at least ten times. V is TRBV6-1 and J is TRBJ2-2; 7 bases align to TRBD1. V shed 8 bases, J shed 3 bases, and the junction held 9 bases outside the gene matches. The V gene's germline CDR1 is MNHNS and CDR2 SASEGT. The CDR3 extends over 15 amino acids. CDR3: CASLTGTEYTGELFF. The CDR3 DNA reads TGTGCCAGCCTCACCGGGACAGAGTACACCGGGGAGCTGTTTTTT.

The V call is TRBV7-3, the J call TRBJ1-5; TRBD1 might be the D (5 bases). Trimming removed 1 base from V and 7 bases from J, with 8 bases in between. Looked up from germline, CDR1 is SGHTA and CDR2 is FQGTGA. The CDR3 consists of 13 residues. The CDR3 here is CASSLSGGQPQHF. CDR3 nucleotides: TGTGCCAGCAGCTTAAGCGGGGGGCAGCCCCAGCATTTT.

This clonotype has a count of ten or more. The chain carries TRBV7-8 and TRBJ2-7; 9 bases fit TRBD2. The V segment lost 5 bases and the J segment 3 bases; nucleotides outside the gene matches: 8. CDR3 size: 15 residues. In germline, CDR1 is SGHVS, CDR2 FQNEAQ. The CDR3 nucleotides are TGTGCCAGCAGCCCGTCCGGGACTAGCAGCTACGAGCAGTACTTC. This gives the protein CASSPSGTSSYEQYF.

This clonotype was found many times. The rearrangement uses TRBV6-5 and TRBJ2-4, with 11 bases lining up with TRBD2. Germline V gene sequence: CDR1 MNHEY, CDR2 SVGAGI. The CDR3 runs to 17 residues. V shed 2 bases, J shed 7 bases, and the junction held 10 bases outside the gene matches. CDR3 sequence (DNA): TGTGCCAGCAGTTACGCGGCTAGCGGGGGGCGGTGGAACATTCAGTACTTC. This gives the protein CASSYAASGGRWNIQYF.

This clonotype was recorded at least ten times. V gene TRBV10-3 combines with J gene TRBJ2-7; weak D call: TRBD1 (6 bases). CDR3 length: 16 amino acids. Germline CDR1 reads ENHRY; CDR2 reads SYGVKD. V was trimmed by 2 bases and J by 5 bases, leaving 19 bases between them. This CDR3 reads CAISEIFLAGAHEQYF. The CDR3, as DNA: TGTGCCATCAGTGAGATCTTTTTGGCAGGGGCCCACGAGCAGTACTTC.

This clonotype was observed many times. The V gene is TRBV7-6, the J gene TRBJ2-7; possibly TRBD1 or TRBD2 for D (6 bases each). Trimming removed 1 base at V and 5 bases at J, with 15 bases between. Germline CDR1 and CDR2: SGHVS and FNYEAQ. CDR3 length: 15 residues. The CDR3 protein is CASSLGVMGGHEQYF. CDR3 nucleotide sequence: TGTGCCAGCAGCTTAGGCGTTATGGGGGGCCACGAGCAGTACTTC.

This clonotype was observed at least ten times. The rearrangement uses TRBV7-9 and TRBJ1-6; D is ambiguous. V was trimmed by 5 bases and J by 0 bases, leaving 8 bases between them. The CDR3 is 15 residues long. The V gene's germline CDR1 is SEHNR and CDR2 FQNEAQ (reference sequence). The CDR3 region has the DNA TGTGCCAGCAGCCTCCTCAGCTCCTATAATTCACCCCTCCACTTT. As protein: CASSLLSSYNSPLHF.

This clonotype showed up many times. CDR3 residues: CASSTLGPNTEAFF. Here the CDR3 DNA reads TGTGCCAGCAGCACTCTTGGACCGAACACTGAAGCTTTCTTT. This chain joins TRBV12-3 or TRBV12-4 and TRBJ1-1; D remains unclear. V lost 6 bases to trimming and J lost 1 base, with 12 bases between them. The CDR3 length is 14 residues.

By its share, this clonotype is medium-sized (0.01 to 0.1%). The J gene is TRBJ2-1, the V gene TRBV5-1; D is unclear. The V end lost 0 bases, the J end lost 3 bases, and 7 bases lay between the germline ends. The CDR3 sequence is 14 residues long. Germline V gene lookup returns CDR1 SGHRS and CDR2 YFSETQ. CDR3 nucleotides: TGCGCCAGCAGCTTGGAGTCAATCTACAATGAGCAGTTCTTC. The encoded protein is CASSLESIYNEQFF.

In its sample, this clonotype was seen many times. The V call is TRBV19, the J call TRBJ1-1; D may be TRBD1 (5 bases). V was clipped by 7 bases and J by 1 base, with 13 bases between them. CDR1 is LNHDA and CDR2 is SQIVND in the germline V gene (reference sequence). The CDR3 consists of 14 residues. The CDR3, as DNA: TGTGCCAGTATGGGGACCCCCCAGAACACTGAAGCTTTCTTT. It translates to CASMGTPQNTEAFF.

This clonotype was seen repeatedly, ten times or more. V usage is TRBV7-2 and J usage is TRBJ2-1, with 10 bases lining up with TRBD2. The length of the CDR3 is 15 residues. Germline lookup yields CDR1 SGHTA and CDR2 FQGNSA. Trimming removed 2 bases from V and 6 bases from J; junction bases left unmatched: 4. The CDR3 region is CASSLTSGTPNEQFF. CDR3 nucleotides: TGTGCCAGCAGCTTAACTAGCGGGACCCCCAATGAGCAGTTCTTC.

This clonotype has just one count. The V gene is TRBV12-3 or TRBV12-4, the J gene TRBJ2-3; 9 positions match TRBD2. V shed 8 bases, J shed 9 bases, and the junction held 12 bases outside the gene matches. The length of the CDR3 is 14 residues. In nucleotides, the CDR3 is TGTGCCAGCGCCCTAAGAGCGGGAGGCGAGACGCAGTATTTT. It is translated as CASALRAGGETQYF.

Worth noting for this clonotype: Just one base apart from a much larger clone, this may be a read error. J is TRBJ1-1 and V is TRBV2; D unresolved. The CDR3 contains 13 residues. V was shortened by 0 bases and J by 6 bases, with 8 bases between the two germline ends. The germline CDR1 and CDR2 sequences are SNHLY and FYNNEI. The CDR3 DNA reads as TGTGCCAGCAGTGAAGCCGCTTCTTCTGAAGCTTTCTTT. This encodes CASSEAASSEAFF. The full variable domain, its missing parts supplied by reference TRBV2 and TRBJ1-1, is EPEVTQTPSHQVTQMGQEVILRCVPISNHLYFYWYRQILGQKVEFLVSFYNNEISEKSEIFDDQFSVERPDGSNFTLKIRSTKLEDSAMYFCASSEAASSEAFFGQGTRLTVV.

This clonotype occurred many times. The chain is built from TRBV9 and TRBJ2-7; TRBD1 is a possible D gene (6 bases). V was pared by 0 bases and J by 7 bases, with 14 bases between. This CDR3 comprises 14 residues. Germline lookup yields CDR1 SGDLS and CDR2 YYNGEE. The CDR3 loop is CASSVEGTTGEQYF. The CDR3 nucleotides read TGTGCCAGCAGCGTAGAAGGGACAACGGGGGAGCAGTACTTC.

This clonotype occurred many times. The rearrangement joins TRBV4-1 to TRBJ2-3; 7 positions match TRBD2. The J segment lost 1 base and the V segment lost 5 bases, leaving 6 bases of the junction unmatched. This CDR3 comprises 15 residues. CDR1 MGHRA and CDR2 YSYEKL come from the germline V gene. The CDR3 DNA follows: TGCGCCAGCAGCTTTCTAGCGGCCGGCACAGATACGCAGTATTTT. This sequence encodes CASSFLAAGTDTQYF.

This clonotype was observed at least ten times. The rearrangement uses TRBV19 and TRBJ1-1; D is ambiguous. The CDR3 has 14 residues. The V gene's germline CDR1 is LNHDA and CDR2 SQIVND (reference sequence). V shed 0 bases and J shed 4 bases, with 9 bases lying between them. This CDR3 reads CASSIDRRSTEAFF. CDR3 nucleotides: TGTGCCAGTAGTATAGATCGCAGGTCCACTGAAGCTTTCTTT.